The 14 T cell receptor beta chains listed next were all sequenced from one sample in a study of chemoradiotherapy in HPV16-positive cancers. Sequenced by immunoSEQ multiplex PCR; TCRdb stores in-frame clones only, minus some. Among roughly 4,500 clones listed, roughly 80% were seen once. Material: tumor tissue, obtained from a patient who underwent chemoradiotherapy. The receptor source for this set is a human donor with HPV-associated anogenital cancer.

The genes are TRBV5-1 and TRBJ2-5; 15 bases align to TRBD2. The CDR3 extends over 17 amino acids. The germline V gene has CDR1 SGHRS and CDR2 YFSETQ. The V and J ends lost 4 bases and 2 bases, in that order; junction bases with no gene match: 6. CDR3 DNA sequence: TGCGCCAGCAGCGTCGGGACTAGCGGGGGGACTCAAGAGACCCAGTACTTC. This sequence encodes CASSVGTSGGTQETQYF. Looking up the rest from reference TRBV5-1 and TRBJ2-5 gives the full variable domain: KAGVTQTPRYLIKTRGQQVTLSCSPISGHRSVSWYQQTPGQGLQFLFEYFSETQRNKGNFPGRFSGRQFSNSRSEMNVSTLELGDSALYLCASSVGTSGGTQETQYFGPGTRLLVL.

The genes are TRBV14 and TRBJ2-1; 9 positions agree with TRBD2. Germline V lookup: CDR1 SGHDN, CDR2 FVKESK. V trimming: 4 bases; J trimming: 3 bases; junction bases outside the gene matches: 7. This CDR3 contains 16 residues. CDR3 sequence (DNA): TGTGCCAGCAGCCCACCCGGGACTAGCAACTACAATGAGCAGTTCTTC. Protein sequence: CASSPPGTSNYNEQFF.

This rearrangement joins TRBV11-2 to TRBJ1-1; a possible D gene is TRBD1 (6 bases). Looked up from germline, CDR1 is SGHAT and CDR2 is FQNNGV. The CDR3 totals 14 residues. Trimming took 1 base from V and 0 from J, leaving 6 bases between them. CDR3 loop: CASSLGQVNTEAFF. As DNA, the CDR3 is TGTGCCAGCAGCTTAGGACAGGTGAACACTGAAGCTTTCTTT.

V and J are TRBV11-2 and TRBJ2-2; 9 bases are shared with TRBD2. The V and J ends lost 4 bases and 5 bases, in that order; junction bases with no gene match: 5. Germline V gene sequence: CDR1 SGHAT, CDR2 FQNNGV. The CDR3 consists of 15 residues. CDR3 amino acids: CASSSLAGATGELFF. The CDR3 DNA follows: TGTGCCAGCAGCTCTTTAGCGGGAGCTACCGGGGAGCTGTTTTTT.

The rearrangement links TRBV7-2 to TRBJ1-1, with D possibly TRBD1 on 5 matching bases. Germline lookup yields CDR1 SGHTA and CDR2 FQGNSA. The CDR3 sequence is 17 residues long. V lost 2 bases to trimming and J lost 4 bases, with 20 bases between them. The CDR3 spells CASSLRDVLVRGTEAFF. The CDR3 region has the DNA TGTGCCAGCAGCTTAAGGGACGTATTGGTGCGAGGCACTGAAGCTTTCTTT.

V usage is TRBV13 and J usage is TRBJ1-6, with 7 bases fitting TRBD1. V shed 5 bases, J shed 10 bases, and the junction held 8 bases outside the gene matches. CDR3 size: 14 residues. Germline V CDR1 and CDR2: PRHDT, FYEKMQ (reference sequence). The CDR3 protein is CASSRGPGGSPLHF. The CDR3 nucleotides read TGTGCCAGCAGCCGTGGACCAGGGGGATCACCCCTCCACTTT.

A single count supports this clone. The chain employs TRBV9 and TRBJ2-1; TRBD2 agrees at 8 bases. CDR1 is SGDLS and CDR2 is YYNGEE in the germline V gene. The CDR3 covers 16 residues. The ends lost 1 base at V and 6 bases at J; junction bases unmatched: 9. CDR3 amino acids: CASSVMGGSGGNEQFF. The DNA of the CDR3 is TGTGCCAGCAGCGTAATGGGGGGGAGCGGGGGCAATGAGCAGTTCTTC. Looking up the rest from reference TRBV9 and TRBJ2-1 gives the full variable domain: DSGVTQTPKHLITATGQRVTLRCSPRSGDLSVYWYQQSLDQGLQFLIQYYNGEERAKGNILERFSAQQFPDLHSELNLSSLELGDSALYFCASSVMGGSGGNEQFFGPGTRLTVL.

The genes are TRBV27 and TRBJ1-1, with D uncertain. V was trimmed by 6 bases and J by 1 base, leaving 9 bases between them. CDR3 length: 13 amino acids. Germline values: CDR1 MNHEY, CDR2 SMNVEV (reference sequence). The DNA of the CDR3 is TGTGCCAGCAGGTTTAGCGGGAACACTGAAGCTTTCTTT. Translated, it gives CASRFSGNTEAFF.

V and J are TRBV6-4 and TRBJ2-2; D is possibly TRBD1 (6 bases). Trimming cost V 8 bases and J 4 bases, with 17 bases left between them. The CDR3 runs 15 residues. CDR1 and CDR2 from the germline V gene are MRHNA and SNTAGT. The CDR3 DNA reads TGTGCCAGCCCTAAACAGGGAAAGAGCACCGGGGAGCTGTTTTTT. This encodes CASPKQGKSTGELFF.

This clone was seen a few times. The chain employs TRBV6-5 and TRBJ2-3, with D perhaps TRBD1 (6 bases). Germline values: CDR1 MNHEY, CDR2 SVGAGI. The V end lost 5 bases, the J end lost 3 bases, and 12 bases lay between the germline ends. CDR3 length: 14 amino acids. The CDR3 region is CASSPGERTDTQYF. The CDR3 DNA follows: TGTGCCAGCAGTCCAGGGGAGAGGACAGATACGCAGTATTTT.

This clone was seen a single time. The J gene is TRBJ2-2, the V gene TRBV9; 7 nucleotides line up with TRBD1. Germline V gene lookup returns CDR1 SGDLS and CDR2 YYNGEE. The CDR3 is 16 residues long. The trim removed 3 bases at V and 3 bases at J, leaving 8 bases unmatched. CDR3 residues: CASSGTGTVDTGELFF. The CDR3 DNA reads TGTGCCAGCAGCGGGACCGGGACAGTTGACACCGGGGAGCTGTTTTTT.

V usage is TRBV6-6 and J usage is TRBJ1-2; no reliable D call. The CDR3 extends over 11 amino acids. V was shortened by 3 bases and J by 6 bases, with 5 bases between the two germline ends. Looked up from germline, CDR1 is MNHNY and CDR2 is SVGAGI (reference sequence). The CDR3 DNA is TGTGCCAGCAGTTATATCAATGGCTACACCTTC. Amino acids: CASSYINGYTF.

V gene TRBV4-3 combines with J gene TRBJ2-1; no reliable D call. The germline CDR1 and CDR2 sequences are LGHNA and YSLEER. The V gene lost 0 bases and the J gene lost 7 bases, with 10 bases spanning the gap. CDR3 length: 14 amino acids. The CDR3 nucleotides are TGCGCCAGCAGCCAAGACCCTCGCAGTAATGAGCAGTTCTTC. Translation gives CASSQDPRSNEQFF.

The rearrangement links TRBV6-1 to TRBJ1-2, with D maybe TRBD1 (6 bases). V dropped 4 bases and J dropped 1 base, with 19 bases sitting between them. Germline CDR1 is MNHNS and CDR2 is SASEGT. This CDR3 contains 17 residues. The CDR3 here is CASSVRAGATYNYGYTF. The DNA of the CDR3 is TGTGCCAGCAGTGTCCGGGCAGGGGCGACGTATAACTATGGCTACACCTTC.